The 24 T cell receptor beta chains in this list originate from one sample, sequenced in a study of cytomegalovirus exposure and HLA in healthy donors. Repertoires were generated with immunoSEQ multiplex PCR, while TCRdb's copy carries only in-frame clones and drops some. Found here are approximately 300,000 clones, around 86% of them singletons; the top ten hold around 0.8%. Material for sequencing was PBMCs. These receptors were taken from a young woman in good health and CMV-seronegative.

CDR3 bases: TGTGCCAGCAGCGTAGCTAGATCGCAAGAGACCCAGTACTTC. Translation: CASSVARSQETQYF. The rearrangement joins TRBV9 to TRBJ2-5, with no clear D. With 0 bases removed from V and 2 bases from J, the gap between germline ends came to 8 bases. CDR1 and CDR2 from the germline V gene are SGDLS and YYNGEE. The CDR3 extends over 14 amino acids.

The gene calls are TRBV7-9 and TRBJ2-7, with D possibly being TRBD1 (5 bases). V gave up 1 base and J gave up 6 bases, with 13 bases separating them. CDR3 length: 14 residues. CDR1 is SEHNR and CDR2 is FQNEAQ in the germline V gene (reference sequence). CDR3 DNA sequence: TGTGCCAGCAGCTTAGTGTCAGGGTCCGGCGAGCAGTACTTC. It specifies CASSLVSGSGEQYF.

This clone was picked up a small number of times. V gene TRBV19 combines with J gene TRBJ1-5; 9 nucleotides agree with TRBD1. This CDR3 is 17 amino acids long. CDR1 and CDR2 from the germline V gene are LNHDA and SQIVND (reference sequence). V shed 5 bases, J shed 5 bases, and the junction held 13 bases outside the gene matches. The CDR3: CASSPPPGTGYYQPQHF. Here the CDR3 DNA reads TGTGCCAGTAGTCCGCCTCCCGGGACAGGGTATTATCAGCCCCAGCATTTT.

V and J are TRBV9 and TRBJ2-3; D gene unclear. This CDR3 region has 11 residues. Trimming pared 3 bases from V and 5 bases from J, leaving 4 bases between. Germline V gene lookup returns CDR1 SGDLS and CDR2 YYNGEE. The CDR3 sequence is CASSAGDTQYF. The CDR3 coding sequence is TGTGCCAGCAGCGCCGGAGATACGCAGTATTTT.

The chain links TRBV15 to TRBJ1-2; 7 positions match TRBD1. From germline, CDR1 is LNHNV and CDR2 YYDKDF (reference sequence). The CDR3 sequence is 13 residues long. V was pared by 0 bases and J by 8 bases, with 3 bases of the junction left unmatched. The CDR3 bases are TGTGCCACCAGCAGAGAAGGGACAGCCGGCTACACCTTC. Amino acids: CATSREGTAGYTF. Supplemented by reference TRBV15 and TRBJ1-2, the full variable domain reads DAMVIQNPRYQVTQFGKPVTLSCSQTLNHNVMYWYQQKSSQAPKLLFHYYDKDFNNEADTPDNFQSRRPNTSFCFLDIRSPGLGDTAMYLCATSREGTAGYTFGSGTRLTVV.

The chain recombines TRBV7-3 with TRBJ2-7; possible D gene TRBD2, 5 bases. V lost 0 bases, J lost 2 bases, and 11 bases lay in between. Germline CDR1 SGHTA, CDR2 FQGTGA. The CDR3 is made up of 15 amino acids. The CDR3 reads CASSLTWTPAYEQYF. In nucleotides, the CDR3 is TGTGCCAGCAGCTTAACGTGGACTCCCGCCTACGAGCAGTACTTC.

The genes are TRBV5-1 and TRBJ1-2; 7 bases agree with TRBD1. This CDR3 has 13 amino acids. Germline V gene sequence: CDR1 SGHRS, CDR2 YFSETQ. Losses at the gene ends were 3 bases for V and 4 bases for J; bases not matched to a gene: 3. The CDR3 spells CASSSTGVYGYTF. The CDR3 DNA reads TGCGCCAGCAGCTCAACAGGGGTCTATGGCTACACCTTC.

V is TRBV30 and J is TRBJ2-1; maybe TRBD2 (7 bases). V lost 0 bases and J lost 9, with 18 bases in between. The CDR3 totals 15 residues. Germline lookup yields CDR1 GTSNPN and CDR2 SVGIG (reference sequence). The DNA of the CDR3 is TGTGCCTGGAGTGTAACCGGGGGGCAACTTTCTGAGCAGTTCTTC. This gives the protein CAWSVTGGQLSEQFF.

The rearrangement uses TRBV2 and TRBJ1-1; no definite D call. Germline assignment: CDR1 SNHLY and CDR2 FYNNEI. The CDR3 extends over 14 amino acids. The V and J ends lost 1 base and 0 bases respectively, with 6 bases between them. The DNA of the CDR3 is TGTGCCAGCAGTGAAGGCGGTATGAACACTGAAGCTTTCTTT. It yields the protein CASSEGGMNTEAFF.

This chain connects TRBV18 to TRBJ2-2; 7 bases fit TRBD1. The CDR3 spans 14 residues. Germline V gives CDR1 KGHSH, CDR2 LQKENI. V was pared by 3 bases and J by 10 bases, with 8 bases of the junction left unmatched. The CDR3 nucleotides are TGTGCCAGCTCACCGAAAGGGACAGTTGAGGAGCTGTTTTTT. Translation gives CASSPKGTVEELFF.

The chain combines TRBV28 with TRBJ2-2, with TRBD1 matching 7 bases. From germline, CDR1 is MDHEN and CDR2 SYDVKM. V was clipped by 0 bases and J by 1 base; unmatched bases: 2. The CDR3 is 16 residues long. The CDR3 loop reads CASSLWTGRNTGELFF. For the CDR3, the DNA is TGTGCCAGCAGTTTATGGACAGGGAGGAACACCGGGGAGCTGTTTTTT.

The chain links TRBV7-6 to TRBJ2-5; possible D gene TRBD2, 5 bases. Germline V CDR1 and CDR2: SGHVS, FNYEAQ. Trimming shortened V by 0 bases and J by 5 bases, and 10 bases separated the two germline ends. The CDR3 runs to 14 residues. Written as DNA, the CDR3 is TGTGCCAGCAGCTTAGCGGGAGTCTGGGAGACCCAGTACTTC. It translates to CASSLAGVWETQYF.

The chain employs TRBV19 and TRBJ2-1; 9 bases map to TRBD2. Germline V gene sequence: CDR1 LNHDA, CDR2 SQIVND (reference sequence). V shed 6 bases, J shed 2 bases, and the junction held 5 bases outside the gene matches. This CDR3 is built from 15 residues. CDR3 coding DNA: TGTGCCAGTAGAGGGACTAGCAGGACCTACAATGAGCAGTTCTTC. It yields the protein CASRGTSRTYNEQFF.

As to this clone: One junction end disagrees with the germline gene, perhaps due to a read error. The chain is built from TRBV11-2 and TRBJ2-1, with 10 positions matching TRBD1. The CDR3 is made up of 12 amino acids. CDR1 is SGHAT, CDR2 FQNNGV, per germline. The CDR3 here is CASSRTGTGVLF. DNA for the CDR3: TGTGCCAGCAGCCGAACCGGGACAGGGGTGCTCTTC.

V usage is TRBV6-5 and J usage is TRBJ2-1; D uncertain. V lost 2 bases to trimming and J lost 4 bases, with 12 bases between them. Germline V gene data show CDR1 as MNHEY and CDR2 as SVGAGI. The CDR3 is made up of 15 amino acids. The CDR3 is CASSYRQVEYNEQFF. The DNA of the CDR3 is TGTGCCAGCAGTTACCGGCAGGTGGAATACAATGAGCAGTTCTTC.

This chain connects TRBV28 to TRBJ1-4; the D is unclear. There are 12 residues in the CDR3. Germline CDR1 is MDHEN and CDR2 is SYDVKM. Trimming removed 2 bases from V and 12 bases from J, with 10 bases in between. The CDR3 bases are TGTGCCAGCAGTTTAGACAACGGGGAACTGTTTTTT. Amino acids: CASSLDNGELFF.

The rearrangement uses TRBV6-1 and TRBJ2-2; weak D call: TRBD1 (6 bases). Trimming pared 11 bases from V and 4 bases from J, leaving 17 bases between. The CDR3 length is 14 residues. The germline gives CDR1 MNHNS, CDR2 SASEGT. The CDR3 bases are TGTGCCTCCCAGGGGCAGATCAGCACCGGGGAGCTGTTTTTT. Translated, it gives CASQGQISTGELFF.

CDR3 protein: CASSVRGQGTDTQYF. CDR3 bases: TGTGCCAGCAGCGTGAGAGGACAGGGTACCGATACGCAGTATTTT. The chain uses TRBV9 and TRBJ2-3; TRBD1 matches at 8 bases. J was trimmed by 6 bases and V by 2 bases; bases with no gene match: 8. The CDR3 length is 15 residues. Germline CDR1 SGDLS, CDR2 YYNGEE.

The chain is built from TRBV19 and TRBJ2-3; the D is unclear. V dropped 5 bases and J dropped 3 bases, with 9 bases sitting between them. The CDR3 totals 13 residues. Germline assignment: CDR1 LNHDA and CDR2 SQIVND (reference sequence). CDR3 sequence reads: CASSSQRTDTQYF. The CDR3 bases are TGTGCCAGTAGTTCTCAGAGGACAGATACGCAGTATTTT. The complete variable domain, with remaining parts taken from reference TRBV19 and TRBJ2-3, reads DGGITQSPKYLFRKEGQNVTLSCEQNLNHDAMYWYRQDPGQGLRLIYYSQIVNDFQKGDIAEGYSVSREKKESFPLTVTSAQKNPTAFYLCASSSQRTDTQYFGPGTRLTVL.

The rearrangement links TRBV4-1 to TRBJ2-7; 7 positions match TRBD2. Germline V gene sequence: CDR1 MGHRA, CDR2 YSYEKL. The CDR3 runs 19 residues. Trimming cost V 2 bases and J 2 bases; bases outside gene matches: 18. CDR3 in amino acids: CASSQFMGRSSGPPYEQYF. In DNA, the CDR3 is TGCGCCAGCAGCCAATTTATGGGGAGGTCTAGCGGTCCCCCCTACGAGCAGTACTTC.

The CDR3 sequence is CASSLTYTDTQYF. The CDR3 nucleotides are TGCGCCAGCAGCCTCACCTACACAGATACGCAGTATTTT. V gene TRBV4-3 combines with J gene TRBJ2-3; unclear D gene. V shed 4 bases and J shed 2 bases, with 7 bases lying between them. In germline, CDR1 is LGHNA, CDR2 YSLEER. The CDR3 runs 13 residues.

To note about this clone: One end of the junction is discordant with germline, which a read error may explain. This chain uses TRBV28 with TRBJ2-7, with TRBD1 matching 7 bases. Germline loops: CDR1 MDHEN, CDR2 SYDVKM. This CDR3 spans 11 amino acids. The CDR3 sequence is CASSRQGVFFF. Here the CDR3 DNA reads TGTGCCAGCAGCCGGCAGGGGGTATTTTTTTTC. Based on the CDR3 plus reference TRBV28 and TRBJ2-7, the full variable domain is DVKVTQSSRYLVKRTGEKVFLECVQDMDHENMFWYRQDPGLGLRLIYFSYDVKMKEKGDIPEGYSVSREKKERFSLILESASTNQTSMYLCASSRQGVFFFGPGTRLTVT.

This chain connects TRBV27 to TRBJ2-2; 8 bases are a match to TRBD1. The ends lost 0 bases at V and 4 bases at J; junction bases unmatched: 7. CDR1 and CDR2 (germline): MNHEY, SMNVEV (reference sequence). This CDR3 spans 17 amino acids. The CDR3: CASSLSPRGLVTGELFF. CDR3 bases: TGTGCCAGCAGTTTATCGCCCAGGGGGCTGGTCACCGGGGAGCTGTTTTTT.

This clone was seen just once. Additional DNA sequences in this sample encode the identical CDR3. This chain links TRBV5-4 with TRBJ2-1; 7 nucleotides line up with TRBD2. The V and J ends lost 1 base and 4 bases, in that order; junction bases with no gene match: 5. CDR3 length: 15 residues. CDR1 and CDR2 (germline): SGHNT, YYREEE (reference sequence). The CDR3 here is CASSLRLAEYNEQFF. The CDR3 region has the DNA TGTGCCAGCAGCTTGAGGCTAGCGGAGTACAATGAGCAGTTCTTC. Drawing the rest from reference TRBV5-4 and TRBJ2-1, the complete variable domain is ETGVTQSPTHLIKTRGQQVTLRCSSQSGHNTVSWYQQALGQGPQFIFQYYREEENGRGNFPPRFSGLQFPNYSSELNVNALELDDSALYLCASSLRLAEYNEQFFGPGTRLTVL.